A single sample is the source of the 8 T cell receptor beta chains below, sequenced in a study of OX40 agonist ivuxolimab in advanced cancers. Assay used: immunoSEQ multiplex PCR; TCRdb lists only in-frame clones, some missing. The sample contains about 90,000 clones, about 87% of which appear only once. Sequencing used CD4+ or CD8+ T cells sorted from blood, obtained in a trial of the OX40 agonist ivuxolimab. Source of these receptors: an adult with an advanced solid tumor such as melanoma, head and neck, liver or kidney cancer.

This clone was observed a single time. The rearrangement uses TRBV9 and TRBJ2-5; no firm D call. The V and J ends lost 0 bases and 1 base respectively, with 7 bases between them. CDR1 SGDLS and CDR2 YYNGEE come from the germline V gene. The CDR3 has 14 residues. The CDR3 loop reads CASSVDNSQETQYF. CDR3 bases: TGTGCCAGCAGCGTAGATAACAGCCAAGAGACCCAGTACTTC.

The chain recombines TRBV19 with TRBJ1-1, with TRBD1 identical over 8 bases. Looked up from germline, CDR1 is LNHDA and CDR2 is SQIVND (reference sequence). This CDR3 region has 14 residues. V dropped 6 bases and J dropped 1; count of bases not matched to a gene: 4. The CDR3 bases are TGTGCCAGTAGCCCAGGGGGCACGAACACTGAAGCTTTCTTT. As protein: CASSPGGTNTEAFF.

Notes on this clone: A read error may account for a junction end that differs from germline. The CDR3 spells CASSLGLGLAGTDTQYF. As DNA, the CDR3 is TGTGCTAGCAGCTTAGGGTTGGGACTAGCGGGCACAGATACGCAGTATTTT. The rearrangement joins TRBV7-7 to TRBJ2-3, with 11 bases aligning to TRBD2. CDR1 and CDR2 (germline): SSHAT, FNYEAQ (reference sequence). The CDR3 runs to 17 residues.

V is TRBV6-4 and J is TRBJ2-7, with D possibly matching TRBD1 (5 bases). With 0 bases removed from V and 0 bases from J, the gap between germline ends came to 9 bases. CDR1 MRHNA and CDR2 SNTAGT come from the germline V gene. CDR3 length: 15 residues. CDR3 region: CASSDSQGHSYEQYF. In DNA, the CDR3 is TGTGCCAGCAGTGACTCCCAGGGTCACTCCTACGAGCAGTACTTC.

V is TRBV11-2 and J is TRBJ2-1; 9 nucleotides align to TRBD1. Germline-derived CDR1 and CDR2 are SGHAT and FQNNGV. The V and J ends lost 5 bases and 8 bases, in that order; junction bases with no gene match: 7. The CDR3 is 14 amino acids. CDR3 sequence reads: CASSPWDRADEQFF. CDR3 sequence (DNA): TGTGCCAGCAGCCCCTGGGACAGGGCGGATGAGCAGTTCTTC.

The chain is built from TRBV7-9 and TRBJ2-3; perhaps D is TRBD1 or TRBD2 (5 bases each). The germline V gene encodes CDR1 SEHNR and CDR2 FQNEAQ (reference sequence). Trimming took off 1 base at V and 8 bases at J, with 16 bases between the two ends. CDR3 length: 15 residues. In DNA, the CDR3 is TGTGCCAGCAGCTTAGTTTCCCTCTATGGGGGTACGCAGTATTTT. Its translation is CASSLVSLYGGTQYF.

The chain has TRBV13 and TRBJ2-1; 10 bases map to TRBD2. J gave up 7 bases and V 2 bases, and 5 bases lay outside the gene matches. Germline lookup yields CDR1 PRHDT and CDR2 FYEKMQ (reference sequence). The CDR3 is 15 amino acids. This CDR3 reads CASSLLAGDDNEQFF. Here the CDR3 DNA reads TGTGCCAGCAGCTTACTAGCGGGAGACGATAATGAGCAGTTCTTC.

This clone was seen just once. The chain uses TRBV18 and TRBJ2-2; 7 bases line up with TRBD2. V lost 8 bases, J lost 1 base, and 10 bases stayed unmatched. The CDR3 is made up of 16 amino acids. Germline V gene data show CDR1 as KGHSH and CDR2 as LQKENI. In DNA, the CDR3 is TGTGCCAGCCCGGGGCTAGCGGAAATGAACACCGGGGAGCTGTTTTTT. Encoded protein: CASPGLAEMNTGELFF.